The source of this T cell receptor beta chain is a study of tumor and adjacent non-tumor tissue in lung cancer. Study-wide background: Millions of productive TCRbeta reads were obtained per sample on average. Study-level findings and limits: Tumor repertoires had a smaller top 100 clone share than normal lung.

No cell sorting was done before RNA was extracted from the tissue. More than 3 cm separated this lung sample from the edge of the tumor. Chemotherapy-naive patients with new lung cancer underwent thoracic surgery in China, August–late 2014. Three rounds of nested PCR, following a modified ARM-PCR protocol, produced the TCRbeta library. MiXCR was run by TCRdb on the multiplex PCR reads, yielding one entry per CDR3 protein. Found here are about 90,000 distinct CDR3 sequences, more than 65% of them singletons; the top ten hold about a fifth. CDR3 size: 14 residues. On this clonotype itself: What it binds is unknown. One end of the junction fails to match germline, which may point to a read error.

The genes are TRBV12-3 or TRBV12-4 and TRBJ1-1, with 8 bases identical to TRBD1. Input material: distant non-tumor lung tissue. The receptor's source is a woman aged 45 to 65 with non-small cell lung cancer. The CDR3 sequence is CASSFTGGWTEAIF. For the CDR3, the DNA is TGTGCAAGCAGTTTCACAGGGGGGTGGACTGAAGCTATCTTT.